This T cell receptor (beta chain) comes out of a study of cytomegalovirus exposure and HLA in healthy donors. Germline values: CDR1 MDHEN, CDR2 SYDVKM. The CDR3 has 16 amino acids. Use of 60 Vbeta and 13 Jbeta primers characterized the PCR. Sequenced by immunoSEQ multiplex PCR; TCRdb stores in-frame clones only, minus some. The sample lists about 150,000 clones; 60% to 80% were seen once. Samples came from healthy bone marrow donors. Input material: PBMCs. This chain joins TRBV28 and TRBJ2-5, with 7 positions matching TRBD2. The better agreement between TRBJ2-7 and the DNA end casts doubt on the J call. This sequence was found in a man aged 30-40 years in good health and CMV-seropositive. The CDR3 sequence: CASSYSLGQRDYEQYF. In DNA form, the CDR3 reads TGTGCCAGCAGTTATAGCCTGGGGCAGCGGGACTACGAGCAGTACTTC.